This is a list of T cell receptor beta chains from one sample in a study of T cells after posttransplantation cyclophosphamide. Libraries were prepared by immunoSEQ multiplex PCR; TCRdb keeps only in-frame clonotypes and omits some of them. Of some 33,000 clones in the sample, around 90% were seen once. Sequenced material: naive CD4+ T cells sorted from blood. The receptors here all came from a man aged 25 to 40 in good health and a related stem cell transplant donor. Both conserved end residues are trimmed from each CDR3. Each record gives: CDR3 protein, J gene, V gene, clone size. Size is stated for part of the rows, as once, few or many counts, or as a class when the clone is expanded.

ASSGGAGETQY | TRBJ2-5 | TRBV19 | -
ASSGTGNNYGYT | TRBJ1-2 | TRBV5-8 | -
ASSWGQEETQY | TRBJ2-5 | TRBV5-6 | few
ASSLALPTGSYGYT | TRBJ1-2 | TRBV7-2 | -
ASSRVDSPYTDTQY | TRBJ2-3 | TRBV4-1 | -
ASSLEGRGYTGELF | TRBJ2-2 | TRBV7-2 | -
ASRRGSGNTIY | TRBJ1-3 | TRBV6-5 | -
ASSPRGTNYGYT | TRBJ1-2 | TRBV28 | -
ASSRQAGGNSPLH | TRBJ1-6 | TRBV6-6 | -
ASGTGAGEQY | TRBJ2-7 | TRBV10-2 | -
ASSPRTSGGFNEQF | TRBJ2-1 | TRBV7-2 | once
ASSRDSARNQPQH | TRBJ1-5 | TRBV18 | -
ASSAGYNEQF | TRBJ2-1 | TRBV2 | -
ASSFGGGGTDTQY | TRBJ2-3 | TRBV7-9 | -
ASSSSGTGGYYGYT | TRBJ1-2 | TRBV7-8 | -
ASSPGTGVSYNEQF | TRBJ2-1 | TRBV5-1 | -
ASSRHLGVDSPLH | TRBJ1-6 | TRBV6-5 | -
ASSQGAYAEKLF | TRBJ1-4 | TRBV4-1 | -
ASRLPSGGVNEQF | TRBJ2-1 | TRBV6-5 | -
SVDLQNIQY | TRBJ2-4 | TRBV29-1 | -
ASSPGTQNEKLF | TRBJ1-4 | TRBV18 | -